The present entry profiles one T cell receptor (beta chain) with its context. This clone came up a few times. What antigen it recognizes has not been identified. The sample holds no much larger clone one base away, and base qualities are not on file. Healthy HIV-negative adults with no recently reported acute infections or vaccinations were included as donors. All donors were Caucasian adults living in Nashville, Tennessee, USA. Magnetic negative selection was used to enrich CD4+ T cells, after which naive cells were positively selected on CD45RA and the negative fraction became the memory subset. Blood was obtained by leukapheresis, after which PBMCs were separated by Ficoll-Histopaque density gradient centrifugation and cryopreserved in liquid nitrogen vapor phase. Purity and quantity of every magnetically sorted T cell population were checked by analytical flow cytometry. Genomic DNA was isolated from each sorted fraction and quantified by UV absorbance on a Nanodrop 2000c.

These data are taken from a study of shared clonotypes between healthy human individuals (TCRdb year 2020). About the investigation overall: The cohort comprised a couple of women and a few men aged 18 to 49 years. Leukapheresis yielded between about 0.9 and 9.5 billion PBMCs per donor. Per donor, three plates each were used for CD4 naive and CD4 memory, two for CD8 naive, and one for CD8 memory. Blood TCR repertoires of about five healthy adults were deeply sequenced to estimate repertoire size and the extent of clonotype sharing between individuals. Different laboratories and diverse techniques were used to prepare libraries and sequence TCR repertoires, to increase sequencing depth and limit assay-specific biases.

Results the study describes overall, beyond this receptor: Rarefaction of sorted-subset datasets indicated incomplete sequencing despite the large sequencing depth. Sharing across a few donors was observed for around 4.8% of naive CD4, 3.5% of naive CD8, 2% to 2.5% of memory CD4, and roughly 0.4% of memory CD8 clonotypes. The genetic and exposure-history diversity represented was limited by the small number of donors. Based on pairwise subsampling, the degree of clonotype sharing among donors was expected to be affected by sequencing depth. Compared with non-shared clonotypes, clonotypes shared by all four sorted-subset donors had higher generation probabilities. Larger estimated clonotype richness was generally found for naive subsets than for memory subsets. Sampling was restricted to blood, and TCR repertoires in tissue are likely to differ from TCR repertoires in blood.

CDR3 length: 13 amino acids, cysteine to phenylalanine. The entry retains the CDR3 DNA only, 39 bases that are in frame from base 1. V and J lose 4 bases and 8 bases, and a span of 13 bases separates them. CDR1 and CDR2 are drawn from the germline V gene: SGHRS, YFSETQ. Using the deep immunoSEQ assay, TCR CDR3 regions were amplified from genomic DNA by multiplex PCR. Genomic DNA extracted from each cell subset was distributed evenly over all wells of several immunoSEQ 96-well plates, and each plate served as one replicate. Each replicate PCR for sorted subsets received about 180 ng genomic DNA, equal to around 32,000 T cell genomes. The purified libraries were quantified using a Qubit 3.0 fluorometer, sized with a Bioanalyzer 2100, and then quantified again using the KAPA Library Quantification kit. A separate single-read 150-cycle Illumina NextSeq 550 flow cell was used to sequence each immunoSEQ 96-well plate. In the authors' own workflow: Because the immunoSEQ output held only junctional sequences and lacked quality scores, the filtering could not match the filtering applied to full-length reads. Sequences were annotated with PyIR, a Python wrapper for IgBLAST v1.9, using IMGT germline references to assign V/J genes and CDR3. Reads were filtered out if the reads had weak V/J assignments (E-value above 1e-6), no CDR3, stop codons, out-of-frame junctions, or ambiguous translated residues. V3J clonotypes were defined as sequences sharing an identical inferred V gene, J gene, and CDR3 amino acid sequence. To compute the percentage overlap between repertoires, the number of shared unique clonotypes was divided by the size of the smaller repertoire. Richness of each repertoire was evaluated using RTK rarefaction, the Chao1 estimator, and Recon v2.1 estimates of unobserved clonotypes. Generation probabilities for all TCRbeta clonotypes obtained by the gDNA method from a handful of donors were computed using OLGA. In TCRdb, the immuneACCESS table is reduced to in-frame sequences with V and J assigned. These tables do not hold every clone; where another copy was compared, an unresolved V gene accounts for under half, and the others remain unexplained. V, J and clone size were drawn from that table, and D and trimming were deduced from the DNA. The sample includes about 2.4 million clones, with around 94% observed a single time. The ten largest clones capture 0.13% to 0.15% of the sample.

The receptor was derived from a man aged 18 to 30 in good health. Sequenced material: naive CD4+ T cells sorted from blood. The sample's cell subset or site label is to be understood as: CD45RA+ positively selected. The chain employs TRBV5-1 and TRBJ2-1; a tentative D match to TRBD1 spans 7 bases. CDR3 reads: CASSQDREDEQFF. The sequence in DNA is TGCGCCAGCAGCCAAGACAGGGAGGATGAGCAGTTCTTC.